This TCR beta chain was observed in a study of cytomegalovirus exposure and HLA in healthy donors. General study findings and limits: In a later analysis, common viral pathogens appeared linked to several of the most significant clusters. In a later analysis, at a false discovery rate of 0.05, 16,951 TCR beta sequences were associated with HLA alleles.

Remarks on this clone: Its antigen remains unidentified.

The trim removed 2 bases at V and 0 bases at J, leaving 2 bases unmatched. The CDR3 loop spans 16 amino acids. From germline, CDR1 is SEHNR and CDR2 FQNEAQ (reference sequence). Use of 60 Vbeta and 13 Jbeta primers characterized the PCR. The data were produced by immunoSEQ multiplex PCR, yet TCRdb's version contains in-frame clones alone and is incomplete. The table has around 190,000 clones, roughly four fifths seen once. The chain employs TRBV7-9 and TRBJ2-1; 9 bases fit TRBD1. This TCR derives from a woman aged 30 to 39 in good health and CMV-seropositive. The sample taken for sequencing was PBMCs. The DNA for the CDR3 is TGTGCCAGCAGCTTATGGGACAGGGCCTCCTACAATGAGCAGTTCTTC. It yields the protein CASSLWDRASYNEQFF.